The T cell receptor beta chain under discussion was sequenced for a study of T cells in Graves' hyperthyroidism and ophthalmopathy. The study's findings and limits: A model of 13 V-J pairs discriminated ophthalmopathy from stable hyperthyroidism.

There were TCR beta CDR3 regions amplified from RNA transcripts. A set of HTBI primers served as the primers for a first-round RT-PCR of the TCR CDR3. TCRdb itself ran the multiplex PCR reads through MiXCR, one entry per CDR3 protein. Of about 47,000 distinct CDR3 sequences in the sample, roughly 51% were seen once. Graves' hyperthyroidism showing no ophthalmopathy progression within 18 months was considered stable. The patients, who ranged from 18 to 65 in age, presented with newly diagnosed hyperthyroidism lasting under 2 months. Diagnostic assessment was based on clinical symptoms, serum thyroxine and TRAb, thyroid ultrasound and orbital computed tomography. This clonotype was detected many times. Its antigen is unknown. Trimming at V came to 1 base and at J to 11 bases, leaving 10 bases not matched to a gene. Germline assignment: CDR1 SGHTA and CDR2 FQGNSA. The CDR3 contains 14 residues.

The sequencing sample was made of peripheral blood or thyroid tissue (not recorded which). The genes are TRBV7-2 and TRBJ1-1, with TRBD1 matching 7 bases. The TCR sequence derives from a man between 18 and 29 years old with Graves' hyperthyroidism. The CDR3 is CASSLEGAQKDAFF. The CDR3 coding sequence is TGTGCCAGCAGCTTAGAGGGGGCCCAAAAGGACGCTTTCTTT.